This TCR beta chain was retrieved from a study of long-term antiretroviral therapy in people with HIV. At the survey level, the v3.0 immunoSEQ assay was run. Assay: immunoSEQ multiplex PCR; the TCRdb copy retains only in-frame clones and omits some. The data contain around 24,000 clones, more than 85% of them singletons. The material sequenced was unsorted PBMCs, taken 7.6 years after starting antiretroviral therapy. The source is a middle-aged woman with HIV.

Written as DNA, the CDR3 is TGTGCCAGCAGTTACCCTGAAAAACTGTTTTTT. Translating gives CASSYPEKLFF. The rearrangement uses TRBV6-5 and TRBJ1-4; no clear D gene. The CDR3 consists of 11 residues. The germline CDR1 and CDR2 sequences are MNHEY and SVGAGI. Trimming left V 2 bases short and J 7 bases short, with 2 bases between.